The rows below give T cell receptor beta chains drawn from one sample of a study of blood T cell repertoires in COVID-19. Method: immunoSEQ multiplex PCR; TCRdb's copy keeps in-frame clones and lacks some. There are under 300,000 clones in the sample; roughly 89% occur only once, and approximately 2.1% lies in the top ten. The sequenced sample was peripheral blood. These receptors were taken from a woman in her sixties or seventies with COVID-19, enrolled during active disease. Both conserved end residues are part of each CDR3. The D gene is left open where the match is weak. Not every row has a clone size; where given, it reads once, few, many or a size class.

d_call	v_call	j_call	clone_size	cdr3_nt	cdr3_aa
TRBD1	TRBV7-9	TRBJ1-2	-	TGTGCCAGCAGCATAGGCAGGGGGGCTCCCTATGGCTACACCTTC	CASSIGRGAPYGYTF
-	TRBV6-5	TRBJ2-3	-	TGTGCCAGCAGCTCACAGGTAGATACGCAGTATTTT	CASSSQVDTQYF
-	TRBV6-4	TRBJ2-3	-	TGTGCCAGCAGTGACCAAGGACTTAGAGATACGCAGTATTTT	CASSDQGLRDTQYF
TRBD1	TRBV5-4	TRBJ2-7	-	TGTGCCAGCAGCTTGGCAGGGACAGGGCTCTCCTACGAGCAGTACTTC	CASSLAGTGLSYEQYF
-	TRBV5-6	TRBJ2-7	once	TGTGCCAGCAGCACCCTGGACGGGACCTACACCGGGGGATCCTACGAGCAGTACTTC	CASSTLDGTYTGGSYEQYF
TRBD1	TRBV3-1/TRBV3-2	TRBJ1-1	-	TGTGCCAGCAGCCCGGGACAGGGGATCGGGGCTTTCTTT	CASSPGQGIGAFF
-	TRBV11-2	TRBJ1-1	-	TGTGCCAGCAGCTTAGATAGACGAGGTGGGTTTTTCTTT	CASSLDRRGGFFF
-	TRBV6-1	TRBJ1-1	-	TGTGCCAGCAGTGAAGCTTTCGGCAGGCTGAACACTGAAGCTTTCTTT	CASSEAFGRLNTEAFF
TRBD1	TRBV18	TRBJ1-2	-	TGTGCCAGCCGCGGGGACAGTGGCTACACCTTC	CASRGDSGYTF
-	TRBV27	TRBJ2-1	-	TGTGCCAGCAGTTTAACATCCTCCTACAATGAGCAGTTCTTC	CASSLTSSYNEQFF
TRBD1	TRBV19	TRBJ1-3	-	TGTGCCAGTAGTATACTTATCGCCAGGGGGACTGGCTCTGGAAACACCATATATTTT	CASSILIARGTGSGNTIYF
-	TRBV3-1/TRBV3-2	TRBJ2-2	-	TGTGCCAGCGGGGCCGCCGGGGAGCTGTTTTTT	CASGAAGELFF
TRBD2	TRBV7-2	TRBJ2-7	-	TGTGCCAGCAGCTTAGGGCTAGCGGGGTACTCCTACGAGCAGTACTTC	CASSLGLAGYSYEQYF
-	TRBV18	TRBJ1-6	-	TGTGCCAGCTCACCGCGGGACGATATAGGTTCACCCCTCCACTTT	CASSPRDDIGSPLHF
-	TRBV5-1	TRBJ1-1	-	TGCGCCAGCAGCTTGGATGGTAGTTTGAACACTGAAGCTTTCTTT	CASSLDGSLNTEAFF
-	TRBV7-3	TRBJ2-1	-	TGTGCCAGCAGCTTAATAGGGGCAGACAATGAGCAGTTCTTC	CASSLIGADNEQFF
TRBD2	TRBV5-1	TRBJ2-1	-	TGCGCCAGCAGCTTGGTTAGGACTAGCGGGGGACCTATCCACAATGAGCAGTTCTTC	CASSLVRTSGGPIHNEQFF
TRBD1	TRBV19	TRBJ2-1	-	TGTGCCAGTAGCAAAAACGACAGGGGGCAGTTCTTC	CASSKNDRGQFF
TRBD1	TRBV4-2	TRBJ2-7	-	TGTGCCAGCAGCCAAGTTTGGGGCAGGGGGCTCTACGAGCAGTACTTC	CASSQVWGRGLYEQYF
-	TRBV10-3	TRBJ1-4	-	TGTGCCATCAGTGAGTCGCAGGGAGAAAAACTGTTTTTT	CAISESQGEKLFF
-	TRBV19	TRBJ1-1	-	TGTGCCAGTAGTATTCCTGCGGCTGAAGCTTTCTTT	CASSIPAAEAFF
-	TRBV6-1	TRBJ1-1	-	TGTGCCAGCAGTGAAGAAGGAGGCCTAATTGAAGCTTTCTTT	CASSEEGGLIEAFF
-	TRBV5-1	TRBJ2-7	few	TGCGCCAGCAGCTTGACGGGGAGGTACGAGCAGTACTTC	CASSLTGRYEQYF
-	TRBV4-1	TRBJ1-5	-	TGCGCCAGCAGCCAAAGCCCCAGCGGACAGCCCCAGCATTTT	CASSQSPSGQPQHF
-	TRBV25-1	TRBJ1-4	-	TGTGCCAGCAAGGGAGACGAAAAACTGTTTTTT	CASKGDEKLFF
-	TRBV5-1	TRBJ1-1	-	TGCGCCAGCAGCTCTTTACCCGAGGGTATGAACACTGAAGCTTTCTTT	CASSSLPEGMNTEAFF
TRBD1	TRBV2	TRBJ1-6	few	TGTGCCAGCAGTGAACGCCGTACTCCGGGACAGGGGAATTCAGCCCTCCACTTT	CASSERRTPGQGNSALHF
TRBD1	TRBV30	TRBJ1-5	-	TGTGCCTGGAGTAGGACAGGGGGCAATCAGCCCCAGCATTTT	CAWSRTGGNQPQHF
-	TRBV6-5	TRBJ2-2	once	TGTGCCAGCAGCCAATACACAGGGAATTCCGGGGAGCTGTTTTTT	CASSQYTGNSGELFF
-	TRBV6-5	TRBJ1-5	-	TGTGCCAGCATCCGGACATTAGGGGAGCCCCAGCATTTT	CASIRTLGEPQHF
TRBD1	TRBV19	TRBJ1-5	-	TGTGCCAGTAAATGGACAGGGCTTCGTCAGCCCCAGCATTTT	CASKWTGLRQPQHF
-	TRBV6-5	TRBJ2-1	-	TGTGCCAGCACTTTATTTGCGCAAGCTAATGAGCAGTTCTTC	CASTLFAQANEQFF
TRBD1	TRBV9	TRBJ2-2	-	TGTGCCAGCAGCGTAAAGGGGGCAAACACCGGGGAGCTGTTTTTT	CASSVKGANTGELFF
-	TRBV4-3	TRBJ1-1	-	TGCGCCAGCAGCCTGGGGAGAGGCACTAACACTGAAGCTTTCTTT	CASSLGRGTNTEAFF
TRBD2	TRBV5-1	TRBJ2-7	few	TGCGCCAGCAGCCCAAGGACTAGCGGCTCCTACGAGCAGTACTTC	CASSPRTSGSYEQYF
-	TRBV20-1	TRBJ2-3	once	TGCAGTGTTCGGGGTGTAGATACGCAGTATTTT	CSVRGVDTQYF
-	TRBV9	TRBJ1-2	few	TGTGCCAGCAGCGTAGCCCCAGATGCTAACTATGGCTACACCTTC	CASSVAPDANYGYTF
TRBD2	TRBV5-5	TRBJ2-5	-	TGTGCCAGCAGCGGTAGCGGGGGGGCCAGTGCGGAGACCCAGTACTTC	CASSGSGGASAETQYF
-	TRBV4-3	TRBJ1-3	once	TGCGCCAGCAGCCGCACGAACAGGGCTGGAAACACCATATATTTT	CASSRTNRAGNTIYF
TRBD1	TRBV4-1	TRBJ2-2	-	TGCGCCAGCAGCCAACCCCCCGGGACAGGGGGCGCGGGCGGGGAGCTGTTTTTT	CASSQPPGTGGAGGELFF
-	TRBV11-2	TRBJ2-6	-	TGTGCCAGCAGCTTAGTACGGACAGTTACTCGCTCTGGGGCCAACGTCCTGACTTTC	CASSLVRTVTRSGANVLTF
-	TRBV20-1	TRBJ2-3	-	TGCAGTGCTAGTTACCCCGGGGGATTTAGCACAGATACGCAGTATTTT	CSASYPGGFSTDTQYF
-	TRBV4-3	TRBJ2-7	once	TGCGCCAGCAGCCAAGTCACAAAAGACAGCAAGCAGTACTTC	CASSQVTKDSKQYF
TRBD2	TRBV5-5	TRBJ2-5	-	TGTGCCAGCAGCCCGAGGACTAGCGGGGGCGTCCAAGAGACCCAGTACTTC	CASSPRTSGGVQETQYF
-	TRBV2	TRBJ2-2	-	TGTGCCAGCAGTCTAGACGGCACCGGGGAGCTGTTTTTT	CASSLDGTGELFF
-	TRBV5-4	TRBJ2-3	-	TGTGCCAGCAGCCAAGGGGTCCTCACAGATACGCAGTATTTT	CASSQGVLTDTQYF
-	TRBV19	TRBJ1-5	-	TGTGCCAGTAGTATAGGCTGGGGAGGTCAGCCCCAGCATTTT	CASSIGWGGQPQHF
TRBD1	TRBV9	TRBJ1-1	-	TGTGCCAGCAGCCTCGAGGACAGGGGAGGCACTGAAGCTTTCTTT	CASSLEDRGGTEAFF
-	TRBV4-1	TRBJ2-1	-	TGCGCCAGCAGCCAAGAATGGAGTTACAATGAGCAGTTCTTC	CASSQEWSYNEQFF